The 30 T cell receptor beta chains below come from one sample, sequenced in a study of blood T cell repertoires in COVID-19. TCRdb's table, derived via immunoSEQ multiplex PCR, lists solely in-frame clones and lacks some. The table includes around 130,000 clones, about 86% detected once. The source material was peripheral blood. All receptors derive from a woman aged 50 to 60 with acute or convalescent COVID-19.

The chain carries TRBV6-5 and TRBJ1-5; D might be TRBD1 (5 bases). This CDR3 is 14 amino acids long. The germline V gene encodes CDR1 MNHEY and CDR2 SVGAGI. Trimming took off 2 bases at V and 6 bases at J, with 11 bases between the two ends. CDR3: CASSYGRGSQPQHF. As DNA, the CDR3 is TGTGCCAGCAGTTACGGGAGGGGAAGTCAGCCCCAGCATTTT.

This chain links TRBV5-1 with TRBJ2-7; 9 nucleotides match TRBD2. Germline CDR1 is SGHRS and CDR2 is YFSETQ. The CDR3 runs 15 residues. With V trimmed by 4 bases and J by 3 bases, 8 bases remained unmatched. The CDR3 DNA reads as TGCGCCAGCAGCCCAGAGACTAGCGGACGCTACGAGCAGTACTTC. It translates to CASSPETSGRYEQYF.

The gene calls are TRBV11-2 and TRBJ1-5, with D perhaps matching TRBD1 (5 bases). This CDR3 has 13 amino acids. Germline CDR1 SGHAT, CDR2 FQNNGV. Trimming removed 4 bases from V and 6 bases from J, with 10 bases in between. The CDR3 sequence is CASSSGHSQPQHF. The CDR3 DNA reads TGTGCCAGCAGCTCAGGACACTCTCAGCCCCAGCATTTT.

The chain employs TRBV4-3 and TRBJ1-1, with D maybe TRBD1 (6 bases). Germline assignment: CDR1 LGHNA and CDR2 YSLEER. The CDR3 extends over 15 amino acids. The V and J ends lost 0 bases and 4 bases respectively, with 12 bases between them. The chain's CDR3 is CASSQESQGSTEAFF. As DNA, the CDR3 is TGCGCCAGCAGCCAAGAATCCCAGGGGAGCACTGAAGCTTTCTTT.

The chain recombines TRBV6-2 or TRBV6-3 with TRBJ2-2; 9 bases are shared with TRBD1. Germline assignment: CDR1 MNHEY and CDR2 SVGEGT. V shed 6 bases and J 4 bases; nucleotides not matched to a gene: 15. The CDR3 runs to 18 residues. The CDR3 DNA follows: TGTGCCAGCAGCGATTTTACGGGACAGGGTGGTGCCACCGGGGAGCTGTTTTTT. Translating it yields CASSDFTGQGGATGELFF.

This chain connects TRBV6-5 to TRBJ1-1, with TRBD1 identical over 9 bases. The length of the CDR3 is 13 residues. Germline V gives CDR1 MNHEY, CDR2 SVGAGI. The trim removed 5 bases at V and 5 bases at J, leaving 3 bases unmatched. The CDR3 nucleotides are TGTGCCAGCAGTAGACAGGGGGAGACTGAAGCTTTCTTT. This encodes CASSRQGETEAFF.

The chain recombines TRBV19 with TRBJ1-6; the D gene is possibly TRBD1 (5 bases). From germline, CDR1 is LNHDA and CDR2 SQIVND (reference sequence). Trimming stripped 7 bases from V and 9 bases from J, with 13 bases between. This CDR3 has 13 amino acids. CDR3 region: CASKRGVGSPLHF. The CDR3 nucleotides read TGTGCCAGTAAAAGGGGTGTTGGTTCACCCCTCCACTTT.

The chain is built from TRBV4-1 and TRBJ2-3; 9 bases align to TRBD1. The CDR3 contains 15 residues. Germline V lookup: CDR1 MGHRA, CDR2 YSYEKL. With 3 bases clipped from V and 5 bases from J, the junction kept 6 bases outside the gene matches. The CDR3 is CASSHKQGAGDTQYF. CDR3 coding DNA: TGCGCCAGCAGCCACAAACAGGGGGCTGGAGATACGCAGTATTTT.

This clone was counted only a few times. The J gene is TRBJ1-4, the V gene TRBV3-1 (or the pseudogene TRBV3-2); possibly TRBD1 for D (6 bases). Germline CDR1 reads LGHDT; CDR2 reads YNNKEL (reference sequence). Trimming cost V 3 bases and J 6 bases, with 20 bases left between them. The CDR3 totals 17 residues. CDR3 amino acids: CASSQKVGASFHEKLFF. Here the CDR3 DNA reads TGTGCCAGCAGCCAGAAAGTGGGGGCCTCCTTCCATGAAAAACTGTTTTTT.

In this sample, this clone turned up once. V usage is TRBV30 and J usage is TRBJ2-5; possibly TRBD1 for D (6 bases). CDR1 and CDR2 (germline): GTSNPN, SVGIG (reference sequence). This CDR3 is built from 13 residues. V gave up 3 bases and J gave up 5 bases, with 13 bases separating them. The CDR3 nucleotides read TGTGCCTGGAGACCACAGGGTCCCGAGACCCAGTACTTC. Translation gives CAWRPQGPETQYF.

CDR3 coding DNA: TGTGCCAGCAGCTCCGGCTTTGGGGCGCGGGAAAAACTGTTTTTT. Its protein product is CASSSGFGAREKLFF. The chain recombines TRBV9 with TRBJ1-4; weak D call: TRBD1 (5 bases). V was cut by 4 bases and J by 8 bases, with 18 bases left in between. The CDR3 sequence is 15 residues long. Germline V gene sequence: CDR1 SGDLS, CDR2 YYNGEE.

The genes are TRBV30 and TRBJ1-2; D unclear. Germline CDR1 reads GTSNPN; CDR2 reads SVGIG (reference sequence). V lost 2 bases and J lost 8, with 18 bases in between. The CDR3 consists of 14 residues. The CDR3 DNA is TGTGCCTGGAGTCGAGAGACTGGAGTATCCGGCTACACCTTC. Encoded protein: CAWSRETGVSGYTF.

The genes are TRBV11-3 and TRBJ2-7; tentatively, D is TRBD1 (6 bases). V was trimmed by 1 base and J by 3 bases, leaving 10 bases between them. Germline-derived CDR1 and CDR2 are SGHNT and YENEEA. The CDR3 extends over 14 amino acids. CDR3 bases: TGTGCCAGCAGCTTAGTCGGACAGATCTACGAGCAGTACTTC. Protein: CASSLVGQIYEQYF.

This clone was observed once. This chain joins TRBV2 and TRBJ2-1; 12 bases agree with TRBD2. Germline CDR1 reads SNHLY; CDR2 reads FYNNEI. The CDR3 length is 15 residues. The trim removed 8 bases at V and 7 bases at J, leaving 9 bases unmatched. CDR3 amino acids: CASLRPTSGRNEQFF. The CDR3 coding sequence is TGTGCCAGCCTACGCCCGACTAGCGGGAGAAATGAGCAGTTCTTC. The whole variable domain, filled in from reference TRBV2 and TRBJ2-1, reads EPEVTQTPSHQVTQMGQEVILRCVPISNHLYFYWYRQILGQKVEFLVSFYNNEISEKSEIFDDQFSVERPDGSNFTLKIRSTKLEDSAMYFCASLRPTSGRNEQFFGPGTRLTVL.

The V call is TRBV7-7, the J call TRBJ2-5; tentative D call: TRBD2 (7 bases). Trimming removed 5 bases from V and 1 base from J, with 17 bases in between. The germline V gene encodes CDR1 SSHAT and CDR2 FNYEAQ (reference sequence). CDR3 length: 16 residues. The CDR3 region is CASSIGPGGFQETQYF. DNA for the CDR3: TGTGCCAGCAGCATCGGGCCGGGGGGCTTCCAAGAGACCCAGTACTTC.

This clone occurred a few times. This rearrangement joins TRBV7-9 to TRBJ1-2, with D uncertain. V shed 2 bases and J shed 4 bases, with 5 bases lying between them. Germline CDR1 SEHNR, CDR2 FQNEAQ (reference sequence). This CDR3 has 12 residues. DNA for the CDR3: TGTGCCAGCAGCTTAAACACCTATGGCTACACCTTC. It specifies CASSLNTYGYTF.

The chain joins TRBV10-1 to TRBJ2-4, with TRBD1 identical over 7 bases. CDR1 is WNHNN, CDR2 SYGVQD, per germline (reference sequence). V lost 1 base, J lost 3 bases, and 6 bases stayed unmatched. CDR3 length equals 16 residues. The CDR3 loop reads CASSEFRQGSKNIQYF. The CDR3 DNA is TGCGCCAGCAGTGAGTTCAGACAGGGTAGCAAAAACATTCAGTACTTC.

The chain employs TRBV9 and TRBJ2-1; D perhaps matches TRBD2 (6 bases). CDR3 length equals 16 residues. Between the trimmed V and J ends, which lost 2 bases and 6 bases, there was a span of 18 bases. Germline V gene lookup returns CDR1 SGDLS and CDR2 YYNGEE. CDR3 bases: TGTGCCAGCAGCGTGTCCCCGGGAGCGACGGGCAATGAGCAGTTCTTC. Residues: CASSVSPGATGNEQFF. Variable domain in full (rest from reference TRBV9 and TRBJ2-1): DSGVTQTPKHLITATGQRVTLRCSPRSGDLSVYWYQQSLDQGLQFLIQYYNGEERAKGNILERFSAQQFPDLHSELNLSSLELGDSALYFCASSVSPGATGNEQFFGPGTRLTVL.

V and J are TRBV3-1 (or the pseudogene TRBV3-2) and TRBJ2-7; D is possibly TRBD2 (6 bases). The CDR3 runs 14 residues. V lost 0 bases and J lost 4, with 10 bases in between. Germline V lookup: CDR1 LGHDT, CDR2 YNNKEL (reference sequence). The CDR3 spells CASSQDVGGYEQYF. CDR3 nucleotides: TGTGCCAGCAGCCAAGATGTGGGGGGTTACGAGCAGTACTTC.

The chain links TRBV3-1 (or the pseudogene TRBV3-2) to TRBJ2-1; D is possibly TRBD2 (6 bases). CDR1 is LGHDT, CDR2 YNNKEL, per germline (reference sequence). The CDR3 runs to 16 residues. V lost 0 bases to trimming and J lost 4 bases, with 13 bases between them. The CDR3 region is CASSQDPDSGYNEQFF. The DNA for the CDR3 is TGTGCCAGCAGCCAAGACCCTGATAGCGGTTACAATGAGCAGTTCTTC.

The chain couples TRBV6-5 to TRBJ2-3; 7 bases fit TRBD1. This CDR3 has 16 residues. Trimming at V came to 4 bases and at J to 4 bases, leaving 11 bases not matched to a gene. CDR1 is MNHEY, CDR2 SVGAGI, per germline. CDR3 sequence reads: CASSSRGRRGPDTQYF. For the CDR3, the DNA is TGTGCCAGCAGTTCAAGGGGGCGAAGAGGTCCAGATACGCAGTATTTT.

Written as DNA, the CDR3 is TGTGCCAGCAGTTACTCTGGGGACAACCATGAGCAGTTCTTC. It encodes CASSYSGDNHEQFF. The genes are TRBV6-5 and TRBJ2-1, with D possibly being TRBD1 (6 bases). Trimming left V 0 bases short and J 8 bases short, with 11 bases between. CDR1 is MNHEY and CDR2 is SVGAGI in the germline V gene. The CDR3 runs 14 residues.

This clone is a singleton in its sample. The V call is TRBV7-2, the J call TRBJ1-5, with D hard to call. CDR3 length: 14 residues. The germline gives CDR1 SGHTA, CDR2 FQGNSA. V lost 5 bases and J lost 4, with 12 bases in between. The CDR3 nucleotides are TGTGCCAGCAGCCCTCCGAGCGTGAATCAGCCCCAGCATTTT. It yields the protein CASSPPSVNQPQHF. Full variable domain (missing parts from reference TRBV7-2 and TRBJ1-5): GAGVSQSPSNKVTEKGKDVELRCDPISGHTALYWYRQSLGQGLEFLIYFQGNSAPDKSGLPSDRFSAERTGGSVSTLTIQRTQQEDSAVYLCASSPPSVNQPQHFGDGTRLSIL.

The chain carries TRBV6-5 and TRBJ2-3; D is unresolved. Germline CDR1 reads MNHEY; CDR2 reads SVGAGI. The CDR3 is 15 residues long. Trimming removed 2 bases from V and 0 bases from J, with 9 bases in between. Here the CDR3 reads CASSYTYSSTDTQYF. The CDR3 DNA reads TGTGCCAGCAGTTACACGTACTCTAGCACAGATACGCAGTATTTT.

This clone was detected only once. The chain is built from TRBV18 and TRBJ1-2; no definite D call. Trimming took 2 bases from V and 5 from J, leaving 9 bases between them. Germline V gene sequence: CDR1 KGHSH, CDR2 LQKENI. The CDR3 spans 13 residues. The CDR3 nucleotides are TGTGCCAGCTCACCAAGGACTGATTATGGCTACACCTTC. Translated, it gives CASSPRTDYGYTF.

The chain employs TRBV6-2 or TRBV6-3 and TRBJ1-1, with 8 bases lining up with TRBD1. The CDR3 is made up of 12 amino acids. Trimming at V came to 6 bases and at J to 5 bases, leaving 2 bases not matched to a gene. Germline V lookup: CDR1 MNHEY, CDR2 SVGEGT. CDR3 DNA sequence: TGTGCCAGCAGCGACAGGGGTACTGAAGCTTTCTTT. As protein: CASSDRGTEAFF.

The rearrangement uses TRBV4-1 and TRBJ1-4, with 10 bases aligning to TRBD1. J lost 5 bases, V lost 1 base, and 7 bases had no gene match. The CDR3 has 17 amino acids. Looked up from germline, CDR1 is MGHRA and CDR2 is YSYEKL. CDR3 bases: TGCGCCAGCAGCCAAGCTGGACAGGGGGAAAAAAATGAAAAACTGTTTTTT. Residues: CASSQAGQGEKNEKLFF.

V usage is TRBV5-1 and J usage is TRBJ2-7; TRBD2 matches at 13 bases. J gave up 0 bases and V 4 bases, and 7 bases lay outside the gene matches. Per germline, CDR1 SGHRS and CDR2 YFSETQ. The CDR3 contains 17 residues. This CDR3 reads CASSRTSGGPNSYEQYF. The DNA of the CDR3 is TGCGCCAGCAGCCGGACTAGCGGGGGACCAAACTCCTACGAGCAGTACTTC. Full variable domain (outside the CDR3, taken from reference TRBV5-1 and TRBJ2-7): KAGVTQTPRYLIKTRGQQVTLSCSPISGHRSVSWYQQTPGQGLQFLFEYFSETQRNKGNFPGRFSGRQFSNSRSEMNVSTLELGDSALYLCASSRTSGGPNSYEQYFGPGTRLTVT.

The chain has TRBV2 and TRBJ1-4; TRBD1 matches at 8 bases. The CDR3 length is 14 residues. Losses at the gene ends were 7 bases for V and 8 bases for J; bases not matched to a gene: 9. Germline V CDR1 and CDR2: SNHLY, FYNNEI. CDR3 sequence reads: CASNMDRVREKLFF. The CDR3 nucleotides read TGTGCCAGCAACATGGACAGGGTCAGGGAAAAACTGTTTTTT.

The chain combines TRBV12-3 or TRBV12-4 with TRBJ2-6; D is ambiguous. V was clipped by 10 bases and J by 0 bases, with 7 bases between them. The CDR3 contains 13 residues. The CDR3: CATSGSGANVLTF. The CDR3 DNA reads TGTGCCACATCGGGCTCTGGGGCCAACGTCCTGACTTTC.